The rows below give T cell receptor beta chains drawn from one sample of a study of T cell responses to AZD1222 COVID-19 vaccine. TCRdb's copy holds only in-frame clones and misses some; the assay was immunoSEQ multiplex PCR. Among about 110,000 clones listed, approximately 89% were seen once. The sequencing here drew on peripheral blood, taken on day 0 of MenACWY control vaccination. All receptors derive from an adult in good health. Both conserved end residues are part of each CDR3. A D gene is named only where the DNA matches it firmly. Expanded clones are given a class, and other clones once, few, many or no size at all.

>.|TRBV6-2/TRBV6-3|.|TRBJ1-1
TGTGCCAGCAGTTTGACACGGAAGAACACTGAAGCTTTCTTT
CASSLTRKNTEAFF
>.|TRBV2|.|TRBJ2-5
TGTGCCAGCAGTGATCGGGAGACCCAGTACTTC
CASSDRETQYF
>.|TRBV28|.|TRBJ1-6
TGTGCCAGCAGGTCGGGACCCGGGCTTTTCACCCTCCACTTT
CASRSGPGLFTLHF
>few|TRBV15|.|TRBJ1-5
TGTGCCACCAGCAGAGATTCCGCCCTTATCCGCAATCAGCCCCAGCATTTT
CATSRDSALIRNQPQHF
>.|TRBV10-3|.|TRBJ1-3
TGTGCCATCAGTGAGTCGGGGGGGATAGATGGAAACACCATATATTTT
CAISESGGIDGNTIYF
>.|TRBV5-1|.|TRBJ1-3
TGCGCCAGCAGCGCATCGGACTTTCCTGGAAACACCATATATTTT
CASSASDFPGNTIYF
>.|TRBV2|.|TRBJ1-6
TGTGCCAGCAGTCTGGGTGTTAGGAGGTCACCCCTCCACTTT
CASSLGVRRSPLHF
>.|TRBV27|.|TRBJ1-6
TGTGCCAGCAGTCTGGACGCCCGGAAACATGCTCTCCATTCACCCCTCCACTTT
CASSLDARKHALHSPLHF
>once|TRBV6-5|TRBD1|TRBJ1-6
TGTGCCAGCGGGGGGGACAGGGGTGGTTCACCCCTCCACTTT
CASGGDRGGSPLHF
>.|TRBV7-2|TRBD2|TRBJ2-3
TGTGCCAGCAGCTCCCAGCGGGGGCTCGCAGATACGCAGTATTTT
CASSSQRGLADTQYF
>.|TRBV18|TRBD2|TRBJ2-1
TGTGCCACACAACCAAAGCGGGGGGGCTCCAATGAGCAGTTCTTC
CATQPKRGGSNEQFF
>.|TRBV3-1/TRBV3-2|TRBD1|TRBJ1-1
TGTGCCAGCAGCCAAGATGAGACAGGGTGGACTGAAGCTTTCTTT
CASSQDETGWTEAFF
>once|TRBV28|.|TRBJ1-5
TGTGCCAGCAGTTCGGGGGGTCAGCCCCAGCATTTT
CASSSGGQPQHF
>.|TRBV7-6|.|TRBJ2-1
TGTGCCAGCAGCCAGCACCTCACTGAACAGTTCTTC
CASSQHLTEQFF
>.|TRBV10-3|.|TRBJ1-3
TGTGCCACCGTTAGGGACTCTGGAAACACCATATATTTT
CATVRDSGNTIYF
>.|TRBV7-8|TRBD1|TRBJ2-2
TGTGCCAGCAGCTCCGGGACAGAGAACACCGGGGAGCTGTTTTTT
CASSSGTENTGELFF
>once|TRBV5-1|.|TRBJ2-1
TGCGCCAGCAGCTTGGTCGGGTCGGATGGCAATGAGCAGTTCTTC
CASSLVGSDGNEQFF
>few|TRBV25-1|.|TRBJ1-1
TGTGCCAGCAGTGAGAACGATTCAGCTTTCTTT
CASSENDSAFF
>.|TRBV7-2|TRBD2|TRBJ2-7
TGTGCCAGCAGCTTAGGGCCTAGCGGGGGCCCCTACGAGCAGTACTTC
CASSLGPSGGPYEQYF
>.|TRBV5-5|TRBD2|TRBJ2-5
TGTGCCAGCAGCTTGTTCAGCGGGGGGCCCTTTGAGACCCAGTACTTC
CASSLFSGGPFETQYF
>.|TRBV20-1|TRBD1|TRBJ2-7
TGCAGTGCTAGTACCGGGACAGCTTACGAGCAGTACTTC
CSASTGTAYEQYF
>few|TRBV24-1|.|TRBJ1-2
TGTGCCACCAGTGATAAGGGACACAACTATGGCTACACCTTC
CATSDKGHNYGYTF
>.|TRBV19|.|TRBJ1-1
TGTGCCAGTAGTATTGGGCCCCGAGTGGGGAGTTGGACTGAAGCTTTCTTT
CASSIGPRVGSWTEAFF
>few|TRBV12-3/TRBV12-4|.|TRBJ2-7
TGTGCCAGCAGTCCAGGGACGGTCGAGCAGTACTTC
CASSPGTVEQYF
>.|TRBV18|.|TRBJ2-2
TGTGCCAGCTCACCACCGAACTCGAACACCGGGGAGCTGTTTTTT
CASSPPNSNTGELFF
>.|TRBV27|.|TRBJ2-7
TGTGCCAGCAGTTTATTTCTCCATTCAGCAAAACTAAACTACGAGCAGTACTTC
CASSLFLHSAKLNYEQYF
>.|TRBV10-2|.|TRBJ2-3
TGCGCCAGCAGTGAGGGCACCGCCGGTACGCAGTATTTT
CASSEGTAGTQYF
>.|TRBV4-1|TRBD1|TRBJ1-5
TGCGCCAGCAACATGGACAGGGGGAGCAATCAGCCCCAGCATTTT
CASNMDRGSNQPQHF
>.|TRBV6-1|.|TRBJ1-6
TGTGCCAGCAGTGACATAGTTTATAATTCACCCCTCCACTTT
CASSDIVYNSPLHF
>.|TRBV5-4|TRBD1|TRBJ1-5
TGTGCCAGCAGCCTCCAGGGGGCAGGTCAGCCCCAGCATTTT
CASSLQGAGQPQHF
>.|TRBV4-1|.|TRBJ1-1
TGCGCCAGCACCTCCGGGAACACTGAAGCTTTCTTT
CASTSGNTEAFF
>.|TRBV11-2|.|TRBJ1-2
TGTGCCAGCAGCTTAAGCAGTAACTATGGCTACACCTTC
CASSLSSNYGYTF
>.|TRBV19|.|TRBJ2-1
TGTGCCAGTAGTATAGAAAGGCAGGGAGGCGATGAGCAGTTCTTC
CASSIERQGGDEQFF
>.|TRBV2|.|TRBJ1-4
TGTGCCAGCAGTGCTAGAAGTGCGGGTAATGAAAAACTGTTTTTT
CASSARSAGNEKLFF
>.|TRBV30|.|TRBJ1-4
TGTGCCTGGAGTGTATGGGGTGAAAAACTGTTTTTT
CAWSVWGEKLFF
>.|TRBV10-2|TRBD1|TRBJ1-1
TGCGCCAGCAGAACGGGACAGTCTACTGAAGCTTTCTTT
CASRTGQSTEAFF
>.|TRBV4-1|TRBD1|TRBJ1-5
TGCGCCAGCAGCCAAGACAGGGGGGGGAAGCAGCCCCAGCATTTT
CASSQDRGGKQPQHF
>.|TRBV28|TRBD1|TRBJ1-2
TGTGCCAGCAGTTTAGACAGGGGGTACTATGGCTACACCTTC
CASSLDRGYYGYTF
>.|TRBV7-9|.|TRBJ2-1
TGTGCCAGCAGCATTGCCCCCCCCGGGACCAAAAGGGGGAATGAGCAGTTCTTC
CASSIAPPGTKRGNEQFF
>.|TRBV5-5|TRBD1|TRBJ1-2
TGTGCCAGCAGCCGACAGGGTAGCGATGGCTACACCTTC
CASSRQGSDGYTF
>.|TRBV7-9|TRBD1|TRBJ1-6
TGTGCCAGCAGTCAACAGGGGGCTTATTCACCCCTCCACTTT
CASSQQGAYSPLHF
>.|TRBV7-2|.|TRBJ2-3
TGTGCCAGCAGCCCTTCCTTGAGCACAGATACGCAGTATTTT
CASSPSLSTDTQYF
>.|TRBV25-1|.|TRBJ1-4
TGTGCCAGCAGCGCAGGAGCTTGGGGAAAACTGTTTTTT
CASSAGAWGKLFF
>.|TRBV15|.|TRBJ2-3
TGTGCCACCAGCAGAGAGGCTGGGGGCCGGACAGATACGCAGTATTTT
CATSREAGGRTDTQYF
>once|TRBV7-2|.|TRBJ1-1
TGTGCCAGCAGCTCTTCGAAGAACACTGAAGCTTTCTTT
CASSSSKNTEAFF
>.|TRBV2|.|TRBJ1-1
TGTGCCAGCAGTGAACTCACGGCGGCTTTCTTT
CASSELTAAFF
>.|TRBV28|.|TRBJ2-5
TGTGCCAGCAGTAGACCCCCGGGGGGCGGTGAGACCCAGTACTTC
CASSRPPGGGETQYF
>few|TRBV7-3|.|TRBJ2-5
TGTGCCAGCAGTCGGGGGAATCAGGAGACCCAGTACTTC
CASSRGNQETQYF
>.|TRBV2|TRBD1|TRBJ2-6
TGTGCCAGCAGGAGACCCGGGACAGGGAACTCTGGGGCCAACGTCCTGACTTTC
CASRRPGTGNSGANVLTF
>.|TRBV7-9|TRBD2|TRBJ2-1
TGTGCCAGCAGCCCCCCTTGGGCTAGCGGGGGGGAATATGAGCAGTTCTTC
CASSPPWASGGEYEQFF
>.|TRBV30|.|TRBJ2-3
TGTGCCAATGAGGGGGGGGCAGATACGCAGTATTTT
CANEGGADTQYF
>.|TRBV19|.|TRBJ2-2
TGTGCCAGTGGGACGGTCTTAGCCGGGGAGCTGTTTTTT
CASGTVLAGELFF
>.|TRBV19|.|TRBJ2-7
TGTGCCAGTAGTATACAGGTCCGCACCCTCTACGAGCAGTACTTC
CASSIQVRTLYEQYF